This TCR beta chain originates from a study of lymphopenia after photon versus proton radiotherapy. TCRdb keeps only in-frame clones here, not all; method: immunoSEQ multiplex PCR. The sample holds about 39,000 clones, roughly 90% seen once. Study-wide results and caveats: Post-nadir diversity loss with photons came from oligoclonal expansion, particularly CD8+ Temra cells. Only patients who died were analyzed for survival; proton advantage is unproven.

In regard to this clone: Antigen specificity is unknown.

The V gene lost 6 bases and the J gene lost 2 bases, with 4 bases spanning the gap. The germline V gene encodes CDR1 DFQATT and CDR2 SNEGSKA (reference sequence). The CDR3 spans 10 residues. J is TRBJ1-2 and V is TRBV20-1, with no clear D. This sequence was found in a man between 60 and 75 years old with cholangiocarcinoma. The sample consisted of peripheral blood, taken from a patient treated with photon-based radiotherapy. CDR3: CSAVNYGYTF. The CDR3 bases are TGCAGTGCCGTGAACTATGGCTACACCTTC.